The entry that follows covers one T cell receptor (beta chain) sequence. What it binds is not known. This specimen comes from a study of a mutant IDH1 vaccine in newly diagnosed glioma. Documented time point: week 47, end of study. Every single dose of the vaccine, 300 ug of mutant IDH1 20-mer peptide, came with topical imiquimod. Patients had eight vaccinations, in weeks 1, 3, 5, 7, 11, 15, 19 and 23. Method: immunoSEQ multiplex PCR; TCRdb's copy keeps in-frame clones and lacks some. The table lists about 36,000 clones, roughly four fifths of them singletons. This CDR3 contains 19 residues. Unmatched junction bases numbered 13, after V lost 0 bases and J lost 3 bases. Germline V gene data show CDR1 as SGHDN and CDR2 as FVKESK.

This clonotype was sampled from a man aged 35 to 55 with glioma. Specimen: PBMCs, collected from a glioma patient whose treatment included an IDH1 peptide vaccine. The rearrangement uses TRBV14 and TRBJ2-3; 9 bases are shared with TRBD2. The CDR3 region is CASSQDGVAGVLRTDTQYF. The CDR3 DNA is TGTGCCAGCAGCCAAGATGGAGTAGCGGGAGTGTTAAGGACAGATACGCAGTATTTT.